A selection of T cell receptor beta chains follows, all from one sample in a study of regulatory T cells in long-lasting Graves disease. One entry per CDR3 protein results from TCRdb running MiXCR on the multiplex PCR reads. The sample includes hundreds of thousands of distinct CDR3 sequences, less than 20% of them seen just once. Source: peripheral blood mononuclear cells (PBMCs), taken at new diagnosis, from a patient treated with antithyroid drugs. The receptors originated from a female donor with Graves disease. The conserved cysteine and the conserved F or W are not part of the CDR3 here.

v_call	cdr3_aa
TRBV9	ASSVSGGAGGDTQY
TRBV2	AIKGPNTEAF
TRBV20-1	SATAGTGGPEAF
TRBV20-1	SATTGVYEQY
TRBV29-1	SSQATVGGYT
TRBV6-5	ASSYGSGGAYEQY
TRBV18	ASSPPAGEGYEQY
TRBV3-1	ASRSTGAAQGGYT
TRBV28	ASSPHRGTYQETQY
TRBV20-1	SAGTGRTEAF
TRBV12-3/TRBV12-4	ASSHNSYEQY
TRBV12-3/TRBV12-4	ASSLWNYEQY
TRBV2	ASTEGDRGQGQPQH
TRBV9	ASSHTSVTGANYGYT
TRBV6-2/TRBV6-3	ASSRGSGTTYEQY
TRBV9	ASSLRDFSSGANVLT
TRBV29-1	SVQPVTSPIGELF
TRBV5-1	ASSLAGGNSNNEQF
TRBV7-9	ATTEGTGGRETQY